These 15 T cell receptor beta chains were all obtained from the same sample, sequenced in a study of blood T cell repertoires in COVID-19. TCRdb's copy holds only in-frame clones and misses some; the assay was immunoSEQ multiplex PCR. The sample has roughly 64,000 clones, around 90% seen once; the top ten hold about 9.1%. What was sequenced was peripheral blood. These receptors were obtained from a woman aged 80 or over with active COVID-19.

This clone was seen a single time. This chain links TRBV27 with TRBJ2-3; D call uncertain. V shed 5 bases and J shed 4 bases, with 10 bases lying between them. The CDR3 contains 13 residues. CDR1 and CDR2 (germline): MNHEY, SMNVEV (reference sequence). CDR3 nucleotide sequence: TGTGCCAGCAGTCCCCGGAGCGCAGATACGCAGTATTTT. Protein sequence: CASSPRSADTQYF.

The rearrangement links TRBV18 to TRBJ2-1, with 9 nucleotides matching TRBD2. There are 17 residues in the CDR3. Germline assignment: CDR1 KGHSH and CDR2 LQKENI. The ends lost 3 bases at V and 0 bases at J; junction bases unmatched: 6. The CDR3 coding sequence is TGTGCCAGCTCACCTTCTAGCGGGGAAAGCTCCTACAATGAGCAGTTCTTC. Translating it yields CASSPSSGESSYNEQFF.

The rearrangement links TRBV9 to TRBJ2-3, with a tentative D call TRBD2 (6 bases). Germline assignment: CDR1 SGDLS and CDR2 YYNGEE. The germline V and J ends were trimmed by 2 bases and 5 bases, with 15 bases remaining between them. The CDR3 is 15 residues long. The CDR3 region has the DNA TGTGCCAGCAGCGTTCTCGGGAGCAGGATAGATACGCAGTATTTT. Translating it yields CASSVLGSRIDTQYF.

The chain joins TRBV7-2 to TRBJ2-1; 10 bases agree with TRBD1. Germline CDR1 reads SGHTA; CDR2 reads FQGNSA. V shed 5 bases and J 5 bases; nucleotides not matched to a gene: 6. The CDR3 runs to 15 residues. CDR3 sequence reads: CASSLTGGEHNEQFF. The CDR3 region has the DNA TGTGCCAGCAGCCTGACAGGGGGCGAACACAATGAGCAGTTCTTC.

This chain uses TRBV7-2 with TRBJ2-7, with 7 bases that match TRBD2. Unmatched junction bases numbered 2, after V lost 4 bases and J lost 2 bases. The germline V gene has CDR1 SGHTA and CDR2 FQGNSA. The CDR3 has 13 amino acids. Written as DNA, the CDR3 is TGTGCCAGCAGCTCGGGACTAACCTACGAGCAGTACTTC. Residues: CASSSGLTYEQYF.

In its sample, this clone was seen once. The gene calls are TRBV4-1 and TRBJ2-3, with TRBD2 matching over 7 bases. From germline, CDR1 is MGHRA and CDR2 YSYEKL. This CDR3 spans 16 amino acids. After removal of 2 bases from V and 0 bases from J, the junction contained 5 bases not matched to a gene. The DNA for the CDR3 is TGCGCCAGCAGCCAACGGGACTACCCTAGCACAGATACGCAGTATTTT. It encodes CASSQRDYPSTDTQYF.

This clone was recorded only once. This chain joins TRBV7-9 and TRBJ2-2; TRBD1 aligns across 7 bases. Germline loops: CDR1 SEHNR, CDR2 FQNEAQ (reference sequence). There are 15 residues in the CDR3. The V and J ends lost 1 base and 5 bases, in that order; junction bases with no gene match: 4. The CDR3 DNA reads TGTGCCAGCAGCTTAGGACAGGGAGAGACCGGGGAGCTGTTTTTT. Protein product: CASSLGQGETGELFF.

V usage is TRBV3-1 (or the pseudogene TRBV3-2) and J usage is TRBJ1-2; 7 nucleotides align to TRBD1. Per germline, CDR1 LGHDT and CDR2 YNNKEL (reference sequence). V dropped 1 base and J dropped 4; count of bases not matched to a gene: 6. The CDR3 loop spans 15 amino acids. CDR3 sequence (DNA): TGTGCCAGCAGCCAAGGAGGGGGCCGAAGCTATGGCTACACCTTC. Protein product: CASSQGGGRSYGYTF.

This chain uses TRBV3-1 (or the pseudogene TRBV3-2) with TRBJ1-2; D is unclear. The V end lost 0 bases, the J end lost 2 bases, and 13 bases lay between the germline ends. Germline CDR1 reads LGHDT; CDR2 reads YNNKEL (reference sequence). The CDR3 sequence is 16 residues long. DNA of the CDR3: TGTGCCAGCAGCCAAGACGTAGGAGCGACGAACTATGGCTACACCTTC. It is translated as CASSQDVGATNYGYTF.

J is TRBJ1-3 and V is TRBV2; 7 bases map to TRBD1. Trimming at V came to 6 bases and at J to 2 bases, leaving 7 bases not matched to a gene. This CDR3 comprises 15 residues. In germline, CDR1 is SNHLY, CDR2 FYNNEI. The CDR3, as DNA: TGTGCCAGCAGCCTTGACAGGGCGACTGGAAACACCATATATTTT. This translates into CASSLDRATGNTIYF.

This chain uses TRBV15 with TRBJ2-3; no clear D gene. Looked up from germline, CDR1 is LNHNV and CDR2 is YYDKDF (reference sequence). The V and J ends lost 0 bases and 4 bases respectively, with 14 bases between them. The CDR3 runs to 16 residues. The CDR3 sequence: CATSRDPPGAADTQYF. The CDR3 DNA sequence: TGTGCCACCAGCAGAGATCCCCCGGGTGCGGCAGATACGCAGTATTTT.

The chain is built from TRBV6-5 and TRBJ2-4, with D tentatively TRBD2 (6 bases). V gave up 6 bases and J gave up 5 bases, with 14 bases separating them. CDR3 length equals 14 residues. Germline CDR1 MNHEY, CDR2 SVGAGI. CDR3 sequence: CASRERASENIQYF. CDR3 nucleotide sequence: TGTGCCAGCAGGGAGCGGGCCTCCGAAAACATTCAGTACTTC.

For the CDR3, the DNA is TGTGCCAGCAGTGCCCAACAGGGGTATGAGCAGTTCTTC. Residues: CASSAQQGYEQFF. The rearrangement links TRBV6-4 to TRBJ2-1; 7 bases agree with TRBD1. This CDR3 contains 13 residues. Germline CDR1 reads MRHNA; CDR2 reads SNTAGT. The V and J ends lost 4 bases and 8 bases, in that order; junction bases with no gene match: 5.

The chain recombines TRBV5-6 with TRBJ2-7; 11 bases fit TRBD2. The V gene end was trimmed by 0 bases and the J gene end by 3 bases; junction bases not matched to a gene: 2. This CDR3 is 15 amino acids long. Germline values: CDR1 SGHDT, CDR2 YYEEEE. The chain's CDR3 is CASSLGGLAGYEQYF. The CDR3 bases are TGTGCCAGCAGCTTGGGTGGACTAGCGGGCTACGAGCAGTACTTC. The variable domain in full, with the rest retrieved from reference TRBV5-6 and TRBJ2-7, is DAGVTQSPTHLIKTRGQQVTLRCSPKSGHDTVSWYQQALGQGPQFIFQYYEEEERQRGNFPDRFSGHQFPNYSSELNVNALLLGDSALYLCASSLGGLAGYEQYFGPGTRLTVT.

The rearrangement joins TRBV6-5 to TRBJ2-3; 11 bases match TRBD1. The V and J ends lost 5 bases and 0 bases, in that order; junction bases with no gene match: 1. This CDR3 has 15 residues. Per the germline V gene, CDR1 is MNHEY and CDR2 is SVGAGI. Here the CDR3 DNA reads TGTGCCAGCAGTCGGGACAGGGGGAGCACAGATACGCAGTATTTT. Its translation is CASSRDRGSTDTQYF.